Each of the 19 T cell receptor beta chains below was sequenced from the same sample in a study of blood T cell repertoires in COVID-19. Repertoires were generated with immunoSEQ multiplex PCR, while TCRdb's copy carries only in-frame clones and drops some. The table has about 160,000 clones, 80% to 95% seen once; the top ten hold 3.5% to 5%. The sample consisted of peripheral blood. These receptors originate from a woman between 45 and 60 years old with acute or convalescent COVID-19.

The chain uses TRBV19 and TRBJ2-6, with 10 positions matching TRBD1. Unmatched junction bases numbered 10, after V lost 7 bases and J lost 4 bases. Germline loops: CDR1 LNHDA, CDR2 SQIVND (reference sequence). The CDR3 is made up of 17 amino acids. This chain's CDR3 is CASTRPGQGSGANVLTF. The CDR3, as DNA: TGTGCCAGTACTAGGCCGGGACAGGGGTCCGGGGCCAACGTCCTGACTTTC.

This chain links TRBV9 with TRBJ2-3; D may be TRBD1 (6 bases). This CDR3 spans 15 amino acids. Trimming shortened V by 6 bases and J by 2 bases, and 16 bases separated the two germline ends. CDR1 is SGDLS, CDR2 YYNGEE, per germline. As DNA, the CDR3 is TGTGCCAGCAATGGAGACAGGCACCTCACAGATACGCAGTATTTT. Protein: CASNGDRHLTDTQYF.

The rearrangement uses TRBV7-8 and TRBJ1-2; 10 bases align to TRBD1. The CDR3 extends over 15 amino acids. CDR1 and CDR2 from the germline V gene are SGHVS and FQNEAQ. The V gene end was trimmed by 6 bases and the J gene end by 7 bases; junction bases not matched to a gene: 11. Here the CDR3 reads CASSLDLTGGFGYTF. In DNA, the CDR3 is TGTGCCAGCAGTTTGGACCTGACAGGGGGCTTTGGCTACACCTTC.

As to this clone: The sample holds other DNA sequences that translate to the same CDR3. The rearrangement links TRBV7-9 to TRBJ2-5, with D hard to call. Germline V lookup: CDR1 SEHNR, CDR2 FQNEAQ (reference sequence). V lost 1 base and J lost 0, with 6 bases in between. The CDR3 is 14 amino acids. The CDR3 DNA is TGTGCCAGCAGCTTAGTTCAAAACCAAGAGACCCAGTACTTC. It specifies CASSLVQNQETQYF.

The J gene is TRBJ1-2, the V gene TRBV7-8; maybe TRBD1 (6 bases). Germline V gives CDR1 SGHVS, CDR2 FQNEAQ. There are 17 residues in the CDR3. Between the trimmed V and J ends, which lost 1 base and 0 bases, there was a span of 15 bases. The CDR3 region is CASSLGAGAFSNYGYTF. The CDR3 DNA sequence: TGTGCCAGCAGCTTAGGTGCGGGGGCTTTCTCTAACTATGGCTACACCTTC. The full variable domain, its missing parts supplied by reference TRBV7-8 and TRBJ1-2, is GAGVSQSPRYKVAKRGQDVALRCDPISGHVSLFWYQQALGQGPEFLTYFQNEAQLDKSGLPSDRFFAERPEGSVSTLKIQRTQQEDSAVYLCASSLGAGAFSNYGYTFGSGTRLTVV.

The chain employs TRBV19 and TRBJ1-1; possible D gene TRBD1, 6 bases. Germline V gene data show CDR1 as LNHDA and CDR2 as SQIVND (reference sequence). Between the trimmed V and J ends, which lost 5 bases and 0 bases, there was a span of 10 bases. The CDR3 is made up of 14 amino acids. For the CDR3, the DNA is TGTGCCAGTAGTGGGGGCGAACTGAACACTGAAGCTTTCTTT. This gives the protein CASSGGELNTEAFF.

The rearrangement uses TRBV13 and TRBJ1-1, with a tentative D call TRBD1 (6 bases). Per the germline V gene, CDR1 is PRHDT and CDR2 is FYEKMQ (reference sequence). Trimming cost V 5 bases and J 1 base, with 11 bases left between them. The CDR3 length is 14 residues. DNA of the CDR3: TGTGCCAGCAGCCTCTGGACAGAGAACACTGAAGCTTTCTTT. This sequence encodes CASSLWTENTEAFF.

The chain combines TRBV6-5 with TRBJ2-4, with D unresolved. This CDR3 contains 14 residues. Germline V gives CDR1 MNHEY, CDR2 SVGAGI. The V end was cut by 8 bases, the J end by 4 bases, with 15 bases between. CDR3 residues: CASHGSALKNIQYF. Written as DNA, the CDR3 is TGTGCCAGCCACGGGTCCGCCTTAAAAAACATTCAGTACTTC.

In its sample, this clone was seen once. The chain has TRBV6-5 and TRBJ2-2; unclear D gene. This CDR3 is 14 amino acids long. V was shortened by 1 base and J by 7 bases, with 10 bases between the two germline ends. Germline V gene sequence: CDR1 MNHEY, CDR2 SVGAGI. This CDR3 reads CASSYFLGYGELFF. CDR3 DNA: TGTGCCAGCAGTTACTTCCTCGGGTACGGGGAGCTGTTTTTT.

The rearrangement joins TRBV7-2 to TRBJ2-2; 9 bases match TRBD1. CDR1 is SGHTA, CDR2 FQGNSA, per germline. V gave up 5 bases and J gave up 4 bases; unmatched junction bases: 8. The CDR3 has 16 residues. The DNA for the CDR3 is TGTGCCAGCAGCCTACCCGGACAGGGGCGCACCGGGGAGCTGTTTTTT. Translating it yields CASSLPGQGRTGELFF.

The rearrangement links TRBV21-1 to TRBJ2-1; the table's D gene call, TRBD2, was not cross checked with the DNA. TRBV21-1 is tagged as a pseudogene. The CDR3 covers 16 residues. CDR3 coding DNA: TGTGCCAGCAGCAAAGAAATAGGACTAACTAACAATGAGCAGTTCTTC. As protein: CASSKEIGLTNNEQFF.

The rearrangement links TRBV12-3 or TRBV12-4 to TRBJ1-1; no firm D call. V was cut by 1 base and J by 4 bases, with 4 bases left in between. The CDR3 runs 12 residues. The CDR3 coding sequence is TGTGCCAGCAGTTTAGGGAGCACTGAAGCTTTCTTT. Its protein product is CASSLGSTEAFF.

The chain is built from TRBV3-1 (or the pseudogene TRBV3-2) and TRBJ2-1; D might be TRBD1 (5 bases). This CDR3 region has 15 residues. Trimming removed 1 base from V and 9 bases from J, with 16 bases in between. Germline V gene sequence: CDR1 LGHDT, CDR2 YNNKEL (reference sequence). The CDR3 here is CASSQVALQAGEQFF. The DNA for the CDR3 is TGTGCCAGCAGCCAAGTAGCCTTACAGGCAGGTGAGCAGTTCTTC.

The chain joins TRBV28 to TRBJ1-1; D uncertain. V gave up 4 bases and J gave up 0 bases, with 21 bases separating them. Germline lookup yields CDR1 MDHEN and CDR2 SYDVKM. This CDR3 has 18 residues. The CDR3 region is CASSSLTTTYLLNTEAFF. The CDR3 coding sequence is TGTGCCAGCAGTTCCCTGACAACAACTTACCTTCTGAACACTGAAGCTTTCTTT.

The rearrangement uses TRBV4-2 and TRBJ2-3; tentatively, D is TRBD2 (7 bases). Germline V gene sequence: CDR1 LGHNA, CDR2 YNFKEQ. This CDR3 contains 16 residues. With 4 bases removed from V and 3 bases from J, the gap between germline ends came to 17 bases. DNA for the CDR3: TGTGCCAGCAGCCTACTCGGGGGGCAGGTGACAGATACGCAGTATTTT. The encoded protein is CASSLLGGQVTDTQYF.

The rearrangement joins TRBV21-1 to TRBJ1-4; TRBD1, as called in the table, went unchecked against the DNA. TRBV21-1 is a known pseudogene. The CDR3 covers 15 residues. CDR3 residues: CASTRAGQGAEKLFF. The CDR3 DNA follows: TGTGCCAGCACCAGGGCGGGACAGGGAGCTGAAAAACTGTTTTTT.

The chain couples TRBV9 to TRBJ1-1, with D uncertain. The CDR3 sequence is 13 residues long. CDR1 is SGDLS and CDR2 is YYNGEE in the germline V gene. V lost 2 bases and J 1 base, leaving 6 bases between the germline ends. The CDR3 here is CASSVFSNTEAFF. DNA for the CDR3: TGTGCCAGCAGCGTCTTTTCGAACACTGAAGCTTTCTTT.

V gene TRBV5-6 combines with J gene TRBJ2-7; maybe TRBD2 (5 bases). V gave up 3 bases and J gave up 0 bases, with 10 bases separating them. Germline loops: CDR1 SGHDT, CDR2 YYEEEE. CDR3 length equals 14 residues. The CDR3 region has the DNA TGTGCCAGCAGCTCCCGGGGTCTCTCCTACGAGCAGTACTTC. Its translation is CASSSRGLSYEQYF.

The chain couples TRBV28 to TRBJ2-1; 12 bases are shared with TRBD1. The CDR3 has 17 residues. The J segment lost 7 bases and the V segment lost 6 bases, leaving 13 bases of the junction unmatched. The germline gives CDR1 MDHEN, CDR2 SYDVKM. In DNA form, the CDR3 reads TGTGCCAGCAGCTTCGTGAACCGGGACAGGGGGCGAAATGAGCAGTTCTTC. Its protein product is CASSFVNRDRGRNEQFF.